This T cell receptor (beta chain) was sequenced in a study of T cell responses to AZD1222 COVID-19 vaccine. Study findings and constraints: Nearly half of spike-specific TCRs reportedly go after variant regions that carry no mutations. Across spike, vaccine-associated CD4 TCRs were found, dominant at 160-218 and 743-854. Among the donors, most were white British and more were female, and clonal diversity was possibly underestimated. The breadth and depth of Spike-specific TCRs increased once two AZD1222 doses had been given.

From germline, CDR1 is SEHNR and CDR2 FQNEAQ (reference sequence). This CDR3 region has 15 residues. V was cut by 5 bases and J by 5 bases, with 18 bases left in between. Details on this clone: The antigen remains undetermined.

Sequenced by immunoSEQ multiplex PCR; TCRdb stores in-frame clones only, minus some. Here the sample spans about 140,000 clones, 75% to 85% being singletons. Here the sequenced sample was peripheral blood, taken 28 days after the second dose of the MenACWY control vaccine. The clonotype was recovered from an adult who received the MenACWY meningococcal vaccine as a control. V gene TRBV7-9 combines with J gene TRBJ1-2; D not resolved. The CDR3 bases are TGTGCCAGCAGCAGGGCAGCAATGGGAGCGTATGGCTACACCTTC. Translating gives CASSRAAMGAYGYTF.